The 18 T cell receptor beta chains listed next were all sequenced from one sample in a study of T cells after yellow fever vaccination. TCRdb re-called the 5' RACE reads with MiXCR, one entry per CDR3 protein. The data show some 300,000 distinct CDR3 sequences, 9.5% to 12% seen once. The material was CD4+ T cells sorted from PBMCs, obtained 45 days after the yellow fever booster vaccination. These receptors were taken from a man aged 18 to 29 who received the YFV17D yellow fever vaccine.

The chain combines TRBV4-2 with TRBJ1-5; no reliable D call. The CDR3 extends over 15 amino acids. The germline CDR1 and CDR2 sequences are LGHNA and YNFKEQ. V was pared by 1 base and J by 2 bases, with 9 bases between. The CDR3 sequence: CASSQARSGNQPQHF. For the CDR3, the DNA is TGTGCCAGCAGCCAAGCGAGGTCGGGCAATCAGCCCCAGCATTTT.

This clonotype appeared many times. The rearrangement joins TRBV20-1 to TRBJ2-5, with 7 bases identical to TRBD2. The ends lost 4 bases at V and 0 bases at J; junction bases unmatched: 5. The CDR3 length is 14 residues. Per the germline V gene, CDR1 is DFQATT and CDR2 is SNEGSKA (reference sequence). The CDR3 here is CSATPGTNQETQYF. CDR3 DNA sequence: TGCAGTGCTACCCCCGGGACTAACCAAGAGACCCAGTACTTC.

CDR3 DNA sequence: TGCGCCAGCAGCTTGGAGGGAGGCCGGAACACTGAAGCTTTCTTT. It is translated as CASSLEGGRNTEAFF. The chain links TRBV5-1 to TRBJ1-1; D is unclear. The V gene lost 0 bases and the J gene lost 1 base, with 10 bases spanning the gap. Germline CDR1 and CDR2: SGHRS and YFSETQ. The CDR3 spans 15 residues.

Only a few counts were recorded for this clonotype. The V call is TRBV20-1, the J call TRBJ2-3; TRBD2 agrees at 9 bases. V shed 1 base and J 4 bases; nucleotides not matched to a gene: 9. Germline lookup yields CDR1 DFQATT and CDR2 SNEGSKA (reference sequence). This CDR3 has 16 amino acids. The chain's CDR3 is CSARGIARGGPDTQYF. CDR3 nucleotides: TGCAGTGCTAGAGGAATAGCGCGGGGGGGCCCAGATACGCAGTATTTT.

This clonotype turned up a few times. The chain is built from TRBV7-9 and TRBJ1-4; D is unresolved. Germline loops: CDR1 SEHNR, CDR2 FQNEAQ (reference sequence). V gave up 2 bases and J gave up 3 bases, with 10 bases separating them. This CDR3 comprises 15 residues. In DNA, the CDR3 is TGTGCCAGCAGCTTAATAAAACAGCCTAATGAAAAACTGTTTTTT. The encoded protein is CASSLIKQPNEKLFF.

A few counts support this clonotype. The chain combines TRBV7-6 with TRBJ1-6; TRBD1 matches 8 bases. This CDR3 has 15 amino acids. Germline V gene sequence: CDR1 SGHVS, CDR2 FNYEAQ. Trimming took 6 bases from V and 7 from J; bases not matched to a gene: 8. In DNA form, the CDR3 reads TGTGCCAGCAGACTCCAGGACAGGGAAAATTCACCCCTCCACTTT. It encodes CASRLQDRENSPLHF.

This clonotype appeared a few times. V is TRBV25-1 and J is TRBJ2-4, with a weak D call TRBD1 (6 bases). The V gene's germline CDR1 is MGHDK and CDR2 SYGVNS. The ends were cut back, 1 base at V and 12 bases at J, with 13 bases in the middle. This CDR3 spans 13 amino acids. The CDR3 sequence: CASSEWTVPNQYF. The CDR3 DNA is TGTGCCAGCAGTGAATGGACAGTACCAAATCAGTACTTC.

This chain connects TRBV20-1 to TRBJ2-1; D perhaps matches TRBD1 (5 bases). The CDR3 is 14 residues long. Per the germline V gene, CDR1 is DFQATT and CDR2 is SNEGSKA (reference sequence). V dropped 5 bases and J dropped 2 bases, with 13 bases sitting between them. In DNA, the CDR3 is TGCAGTGCTCGACAGACCCATACCTACAATGAGCAGTTCTTC. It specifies CSARQTHTYNEQFF.

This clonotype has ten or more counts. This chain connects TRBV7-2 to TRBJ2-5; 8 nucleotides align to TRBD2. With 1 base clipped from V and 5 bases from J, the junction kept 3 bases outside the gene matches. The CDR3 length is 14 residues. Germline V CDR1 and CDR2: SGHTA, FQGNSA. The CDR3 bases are TGTGCCAGCAGCTTAGTATCGGGGGGGGAGACCCAGTACTTC. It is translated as CASSLVSGGETQYF.

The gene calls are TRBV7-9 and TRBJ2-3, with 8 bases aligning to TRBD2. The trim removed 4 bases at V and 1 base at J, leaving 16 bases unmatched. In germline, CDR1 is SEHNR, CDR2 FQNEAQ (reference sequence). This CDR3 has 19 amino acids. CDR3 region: CASSSRKGHSGLGTDTQYF. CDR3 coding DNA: TGTGCCAGCAGCTCCAGGAAGGGACATTCGGGACTAGGCACAGATACGCAGTATTTT.

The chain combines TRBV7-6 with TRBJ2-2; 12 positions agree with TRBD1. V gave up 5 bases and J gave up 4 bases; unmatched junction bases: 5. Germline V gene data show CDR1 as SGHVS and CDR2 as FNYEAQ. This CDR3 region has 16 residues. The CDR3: CASSPGQGAFTGELFF. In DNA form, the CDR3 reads TGTGCCAGCAGCCCGGGACAGGGGGCTTTCACCGGGGAGCTGTTTTTT.

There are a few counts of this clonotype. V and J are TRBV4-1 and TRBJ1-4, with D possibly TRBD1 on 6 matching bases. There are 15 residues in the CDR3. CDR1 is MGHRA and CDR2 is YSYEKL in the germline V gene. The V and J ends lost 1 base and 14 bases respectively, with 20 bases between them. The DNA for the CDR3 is TGCGCCAGCAGCCAAGGGGGGGCGAAGGTTACGCTGCTGTTTTTT. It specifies CASSQGGAKVTLLFF.

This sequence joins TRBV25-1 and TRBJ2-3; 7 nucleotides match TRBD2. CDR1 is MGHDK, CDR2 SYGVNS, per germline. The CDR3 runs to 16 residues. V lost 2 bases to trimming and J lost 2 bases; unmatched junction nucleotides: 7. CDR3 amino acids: CASSEARRGITDTQYF. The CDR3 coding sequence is TGTGCCAGCAGTGAAGCAAGGCGGGGGATCACAGATACGCAGTATTTT.

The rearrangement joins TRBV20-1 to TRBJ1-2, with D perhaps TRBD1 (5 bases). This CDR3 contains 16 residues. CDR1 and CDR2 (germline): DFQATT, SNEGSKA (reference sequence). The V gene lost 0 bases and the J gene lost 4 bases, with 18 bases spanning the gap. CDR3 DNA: TGCAGTGCTAGAGATGGGGGTCGGATCTCGGGCTATGGCTACACCTTC. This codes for CSARDGGRISGYGYTF.

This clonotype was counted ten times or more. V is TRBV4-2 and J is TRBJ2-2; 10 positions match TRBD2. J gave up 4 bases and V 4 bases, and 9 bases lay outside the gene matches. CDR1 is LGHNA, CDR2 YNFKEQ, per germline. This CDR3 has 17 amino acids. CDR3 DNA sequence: TGTGCCAGCAGCCCCTTCCTTAGCGGGGGGACCACCGGGGAGCTGTTTTTT. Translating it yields CASSPFLSGGTTGELFF.

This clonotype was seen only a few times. CDR3 residues: CASSLGADSNQPQHF. For the CDR3, the DNA is TGTGCCAGCAGTTTAGGAGCCGATAGCAATCAGCCCCAGCATTTT. The chain employs TRBV12-3 or TRBV12-4 and TRBJ1-5; no clear D. V gave up 1 base and J gave up 0 bases, with 7 bases separating them. CDR3 length equals 15 residues.

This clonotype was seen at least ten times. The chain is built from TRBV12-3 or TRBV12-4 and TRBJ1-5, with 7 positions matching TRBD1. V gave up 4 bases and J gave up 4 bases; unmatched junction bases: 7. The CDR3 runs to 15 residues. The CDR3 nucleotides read TGTGCCAGCAGTTCCCGACAGGGATGGAATCAGCCCCAGCATTTT. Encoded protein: CASSSRQGWNQPQHF.

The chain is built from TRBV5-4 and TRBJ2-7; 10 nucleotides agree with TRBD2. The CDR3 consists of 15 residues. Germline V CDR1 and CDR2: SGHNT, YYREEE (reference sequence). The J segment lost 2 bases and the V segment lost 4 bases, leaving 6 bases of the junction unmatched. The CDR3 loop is CASSPKRGGPYEQYF. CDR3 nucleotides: TGTGCCAGCAGCCCGAAGCGGGGGGGACCCTACGAGCAGTACTTC.